This T cell receptor (beta chain) was identified during a study of response to subunit inactivated influenza vaccine. TCRdb itself ran the RT-PCR reads through MiXCR, one entry per CDR3 protein. In the table there are more than 500,000 distinct CDR3 sequences, 11% of which are singletons. The CDR3 consists of 15 residues. Trimming stripped 4 bases from V and 0 bases from J, with 13 bases between. The germline gives CDR1 SGHKS, CDR2 YYEKEE (reference sequence). This sample also appeared in a second study, on T cells expressing NK-cell markers. From that second work: UMI-tagged 5'RACE template switching yielded the TCR beta cDNA. It remained uncertain whether the expanded NKG2C+ T cell clones were specific for HCMV antigens.

The receptor was isolated from a man aged 45-60 years who received an inactivated influenza vaccine. The sequencing used PBMCs from blood, collected on the day of vaccination. V usage is TRBV5-5 and J usage is TRBJ1-2; D is unresolved. CDR3 sequence: CASSVESEANYGYTF. The CDR3 region has the DNA TGTGCCAGCAGCGTAGAGTCCGAAGCTAACTATGGCTACACCTTC.